Described below is a single T cell receptor (beta chain) sequence and its context. Its antigen is currently unknown. Individual cDNA molecules received unique molecular identifiers. TCRdb re-called the 5' RACE reads with MiXCR, one entry per CDR3 protein. Of about 77,000 distinct CDR3 sequences listed, more than 7.5% are singletons. The CDR3 contains 14 residues. The V gene lost 3 bases and the J gene lost 0 bases, with 7 bases spanning the gap. These data are taken from a study of early T cells in non-severe SARS-CoV-2 infection. At the level of the study: Sequencing targeted bulk RNA from unsorted whole blood, leaving chains unpaired.

Broader study findings: VDJdb-based annotation leaned toward anti-spike CD8 responses and missed private and CD4 specificities.

Sequencing used whole blood. The clonotype was recovered from an adult who was a healthcare worker with PCR-confirmed SARS-CoV-2 infection or an uninfected control (not recorded which). V usage is TRBV12-3 or TRBV12-4 and J usage is TRBJ2-3, with D possibly being TRBD2 (6 bases). The CDR3 DNA is TGTGCCAGCAGTTTGCGGGATAGCACAGATACGCAGTATTTT. Its protein product is CASSLRDSTDTQYF.